This section outlines one T cell receptor beta chain sequence together with its context. Allocation to cohorts depended on clinical history reported by the participants. The sample is drawn from a study of blood T cell repertoires in COVID-19. Some clones are missing from TCRdb's copy, which holds only in-frame ones; the method was immunoSEQ multiplex PCR. The data show roughly 400,000 clones, with approximately 89% seen just once and 1.7% held by the top ten. Trimming shortened V by 6 bases and J by 9 bases, and 11 bases separated the two germline ends. The CDR3 runs 12 residues. Germline lookup yields CDR1 KGHSH and CDR2 LQKENI.

The V call is TRBV18, the J call TRBJ1-4, with D uncertain. Sequencing was performed on PBMCs or T cells enriched from blood (not recorded which). This receptor was identified in a woman aged 25 to 45 who had recovered from COVID-19. The CDR3 coding sequence is TGTGCCAGCTCTCAGAACCAACAAAAACTGTTTTTT. It yields the protein CASSQNQQKLFF. The full variable domain, rest sourced from reference TRBV18 and TRBJ1-4, is NAGVMQNPRHLVRRRGQEARLRCSPMKGHSHVYWYRQLPEEGLKFMVYLQKENIIDESGMPKERFSAEFPKEGPSILRIQQVVRGDSAAYFCASSQNQQKLFFGSGTQLSVL.